This TCR beta chain came from a study of blood T cell repertoires in COVID-19. Patients of the Seattle cohort, enrolled during active infection, were followed longitudinally. CDR1 is SSHAT, CDR2 FNYEAQ, per germline (reference sequence). CDR3 length equals 15 residues. Deletions cut 1 base from V and 5 bases from J, with 11 bases between. The authors' processing: How many nucleated cells were present was estimated from reference gene primer amplification. This table comes from immunoSEQ multiplex PCR, and its TCRdb copy is limited to in-frame clones, with some not included. The DNA gave D and trimming, while V, J and clone size come from that table. The sample lists 150,000 to 200,000 clones; around 93% were seen once.

The chain recombines TRBV7-7 with TRBJ1-4; D might be TRBD1 (5 bases). Sequenced material: peripheral blood. The TCR comes from a man aged 25-45 years with COVID-19, enrolled during active disease. The CDR3 loop reads CASSLVAGSNEKLFF. Here the CDR3 DNA reads TGTGCCAGCAGCTTAGTAGCAGGGTCAAATGAAAAACTGTTTTTT.